These T cell receptor beta chains were read from a single sample in a study of blood T cell repertoires in COVID-19. Generated by immunoSEQ multiplex PCR, the TCRdb table keeps only in-frame clones and is missing some. Of 200,000 to 300,000 clones listed, approximately 88% are singletons. Sequencing was performed on PBMCs or T cells enriched from blood (not recorded which). The receptors were sampled from a woman in her 40s with acute COVID-19. Each CDR3 is given with its conserved first and last residue. Each record gives: CDR3 protein, CDR3 DNA, V gene, J gene, clone size, D gene. The D gene is left open where the match is weak. For some rows the clone size is stated as once, few or many, or as a class when expanded; others skip it.

CDR3aa: CASSVFGDRDTGELFF
CDR3nt: TGTGCCAGCAGCGTATTCGGGGACAGGGACACCGGGGAGCTGTTTTTT
v_gene: TRBV9
j_gene: TRBJ2-2
abundance: NA
d_gene: TRBD1

CDR3aa: CSVEALYGQTNTGELFF
CDR3nt: TGCAGCGTTGAAGCCCTCTACGGACAGACTAACACCGGGGAGCTGTTTTTT
v_gene: TRBV29-1
j_gene: TRBJ2-2
abundance: NA
d_gene: NA

CDR3aa: CASSQGLAGESPFF
CDR3nt: TGTGCCAGCAGCCAAGGACTAGCGGGAGAAAGTCCGTTCTTC
v_gene: TRBV3-1/TRBV3-2
j_gene: TRBJ2-1
abundance: NA
d_gene: TRBD2

CDR3aa: CATRRTSGGNEQFF
CDR3nt: TGTGCCACCCGGAGGACTAGCGGGGGCAATGAGCAGTTCTTC
v_gene: TRBV24-1
j_gene: TRBJ2-1
abundance: NA
d_gene: TRBD2

CDR3aa: CASSRLAGGPGELFF
CDR3nt: TGTGCCAGCAGTCGTCTAGCGGGAGGACCCGGGGAGCTGTTTTTT
v_gene: TRBV28
j_gene: TRBJ2-2
abundance: NA
d_gene: TRBD2

CDR3aa: CATSGDRRGSPDTQYF
CDR3nt: TGTGCCACCAGCGGCGACCGTAGGGGGAGTCCAGATACGCAGTATTTT
v_gene: TRBV15
j_gene: TRBJ2-3
abundance: NA
d_gene: NA

CDR3aa: CASSLSNRGPNQPQHF
CDR3nt: TGTGCCAGCAGCTTATCGAACAGGGGCCCCAATCAGCCCCAGCATTTT
v_gene: TRBV7-9
j_gene: TRBJ1-5
abundance: NA
d_gene: TRBD1

CDR3aa: CASSSPTGTRFTDTQYF
CDR3nt: TGTGCCAGCAGTTCTCCCACAGGAACCCGATTCACAGATACGCAGTATTTT
v_gene: TRBV28
j_gene: TRBJ2-3
abundance: NA
d_gene: NA

CDR3aa: CASSRQTGANVLTF
CDR3nt: TGTGCCAGTAGTCGACAGACTGGGGCCAACGTCCTGACTTTC
v_gene: TRBV19
j_gene: TRBJ2-6
abundance: NA
d_gene: NA

CDR3aa: CASSLGLGNEQFF
CDR3nt: TGTGCCAGCAGCTTAGGACTAGGTAATGAGCAGTTCTTC
v_gene: TRBV11-2
j_gene: TRBJ2-1
abundance: NA
d_gene: NA

CDR3aa: CASSELGAGEKLFF
CDR3nt: TGTGCCAGCAGTGAATTGGGGGCAGGCGAAAAACTGTTTTTT
v_gene: TRBV2
j_gene: TRBJ1-4
abundance: NA
d_gene: NA

CDR3aa: CASSTSPGMNTEAFF
CDR3nt: TGTGCCAGTAGTACCTCCCCGGGGATGAACACTGAAGCTTTCTTT
v_gene: TRBV19
j_gene: TRBJ1-1
abundance: NA
d_gene: NA

CDR3aa: CASRPGDIFRGYTF
CDR3nt: TGTGCCAGTCGACCAGGGGACATTTTTCGTGGCTACACCTTC
v_gene: TRBV18
j_gene: TRBJ1-2
abundance: NA
d_gene: NA

CDR3aa: CATSGGEGSPLHF
CDR3nt: TGTGCCACCAGTGGGGGAGAGGGCTCACCCCTCCACTTT
v_gene: TRBV24-1
j_gene: TRBJ1-6
abundance: NA
d_gene: NA

CDR3aa: CASSLAPSGAGELFF
CDR3nt: TGCGCCAGCAGCTTGGCTCCTAGCGGGGCCGGGGAGCTGTTTTTT
v_gene: TRBV5-1
j_gene: TRBJ2-2
abundance: NA
d_gene: TRBD2

CDR3aa: CASATTHGNTIYF
CDR3nt: TGTGCCAGCGCAACAACGCACGGAAACACCATATATTTT
v_gene: TRBV7-3
j_gene: TRBJ1-3
abundance: NA
d_gene: NA

CDR3aa: CASSLGQGGWGEQFF
CDR3nt: TGCGCCAGCAGCTTGGGACAGGGTGGTTGGGGTGAGCAGTTCTTC
v_gene: TRBV5-1
j_gene: TRBJ2-1
abundance: NA
d_gene: TRBD1

CDR3aa: CASRDTRTSRHNEQFF
CDR3nt: TGTGCCAGCAGGGATACCCGGACTAGCCGACACAATGAGCAGTTCTTC
v_gene: TRBV27
j_gene: TRBJ2-1
abundance: NA
d_gene: TRBD2

CDR3aa: CASSLSSGGGNNQPQHF
CDR3nt: TGTGCCAGCAGTTTATCCTCGGGAGGGGGTAACAATCAGCCCCAGCATTTT
v_gene: TRBV28
j_gene: TRBJ1-5
abundance: NA
d_gene: NA

CDR3aa: CASSSRQGSGANVLTF
CDR3nt: TGTGCCAGCAGCTCGAGACAGGGGTCTGGGGCCAACGTCCTGACTTTC
v_gene: TRBV13
j_gene: TRBJ2-6
abundance: NA
d_gene: TRBD1

CDR3aa: CASSDRPGGTYEQYF
CDR3nt: TGTGCCAGCAGTGATCGTCCCGGGGGGACCTACGAGCAGTACTTC
v_gene: TRBV2
j_gene: TRBJ2-7
abundance: NA
d_gene: TRBD2

CDR3aa: CASSLGLVNEQFF
CDR3nt: TGCGCCAGCAGCTTGGGTCTAGTCAATGAGCAGTTCTTC
v_gene: TRBV5-1
j_gene: TRBJ2-1
abundance: many
d_gene: NA

CDR3aa: CASSEATGELFF
CDR3nt: TGTGCCAGCAGTGAAGCCACCGGGGAACTGTTTTTT
v_gene: TRBV25-1
j_gene: TRBJ1-4
abundance: NA
d_gene: NA

CDR3aa: CASSRVDILNEKLFF
CDR3nt: TGTGCCAGCAGCCGGGTGGACATACTTAATGAAAAACTGTTTTTT
v_gene: TRBV4-2
j_gene: TRBJ1-4
abundance: NA
d_gene: NA

CDR3aa: CASSSGLISYEQYF
CDR3nt: TGTGCCAGCAGCTCGGGGTTAATATCCTACGAGCAGTACTTC
v_gene: TRBV11-2
j_gene: TRBJ2-7
abundance: NA
d_gene: NA

CDR3aa: CAINWGENTEAFF
CDR3nt: TGTGCCATCAACTGGGGAGAGAACACTGAAGCTTTCTTT
v_gene: TRBV10-3
j_gene: TRBJ1-1
abundance: NA
d_gene: NA

CDR3aa: CASSDNSGNTIYF
CDR3nt: TGTGCCAGCAGTGACAATTCTGGAAACACCATATATTTT
v_gene: TRBV2
j_gene: TRBJ1-3
abundance: NA
d_gene: NA

CDR3aa: CSVEDSGTGNTGELFF
CDR3nt: TGCAGCGTTGAAGACTCCGGGACAGGGAACACCGGGGAGCTGTTTTTT
v_gene: TRBV29-1
j_gene: TRBJ2-2
abundance: NA
d_gene: TRBD1

CDR3aa: CASSYSEGLAGYTF
CDR3nt: TGTGCCAGCAGTTACTCAGAGGGTTTAGCTGGCTACACCTTC
v_gene: TRBV6-5
j_gene: TRBJ1-2
abundance: NA
d_gene: NA

CDR3aa: CATSPQGTTEAFF
CDR3nt: TGTGCCACCAGCCCACAGGGGACCACTGAAGCTTTCTTT
v_gene: TRBV24-1
j_gene: TRBJ1-1
abundance: NA
d_gene: TRBD1

CDR3aa: CAWSPGQMNEKLFF
CDR3nt: TGTGCCTGGAGCCCGGGACAGATGAATGAAAAACTGTTTTTT
v_gene: TRBV30
j_gene: TRBJ1-4
abundance: NA
d_gene: TRBD1

CDR3aa: CASSLGQSNTEAFF
CDR3nt: TGCGCCAGCAGCTTGGGCCAGTCGAACACTGAAGCTTTCTTT
v_gene: TRBV5-1
j_gene: TRBJ1-1
abundance: NA
d_gene: NA

CDR3aa: CASSLRGLAGAAGELFF
CDR3nt: TGTGCCAGCAGCTTAAGGGGACTAGCGGGAGCGGCCGGGGAGCTGTTTTTT
v_gene: TRBV7-2
j_gene: TRBJ2-2
abundance: NA
d_gene: TRBD2

CDR3aa: CASSQEGTRAFF
CDR3nt: TGTGCCAGCAGCCAAGAAGGGACACGAGCTTTCTTT
v_gene: TRBV4-2
j_gene: TRBJ1-1
abundance: NA
d_gene: NA

CDR3aa: CAWSSQGAVGYTF
CDR3nt: TGTGCCTGGAGTTCGCAGGGGGCGGTTGGCTACACCTTC
v_gene: TRBV30
j_gene: TRBJ1-2
abundance: NA
d_gene: TRBD1

CDR3aa: CATKWRNEKLFF
CDR3nt: TGTGCCACCAAGTGGAGGAATGAAAAACTGTTTTTT
v_gene: TRBV19
j_gene: TRBJ1-4
abundance: NA
d_gene: NA

CDR3aa: CASSSGQKAIPNSPLHF
CDR3nt: TGTGCCAGCAGCTCGGGACAGAAGGCCATCCCCAATTCACCCCTCCACTTT
v_gene: TRBV5-4
j_gene: TRBJ1-6
abundance: NA
d_gene: TRBD1

CDR3aa: CASSIETGGVSEAFF
CDR3nt: TGTGCCAGCTCGATCGAGACAGGGGGCGTTTCTGAAGCTTTCTTT
v_gene: TRBV18
j_gene: TRBJ1-1
abundance: NA
d_gene: TRBD1

CDR3aa: CASSNRGMNTEAFF
CDR3nt: TGTGCCAGTAGTAATCGGGGGATGAACACTGAAGCTTTCTTT
v_gene: TRBV19
j_gene: TRBJ1-1
abundance: NA
d_gene: NA

CDR3aa: CASSLTNTGELFF
CDR3nt: TGTGCCAGCAGCTTGACAAATACCGGGGAGCTGTTTTTT
v_gene: TRBV7-2
j_gene: TRBJ2-2
abundance: NA
d_gene: NA

CDR3aa: CASSVQGAQDTGELFF
CDR3nt: TGTGCCAGCAGCGTACAGGGGGCGCAGGACACCGGGGAGCTGTTTTTT
v_gene: TRBV27
j_gene: TRBJ2-2
abundance: few
d_gene: TRBD1

CDR3aa: CATSDPGQGGETQYF
CDR3nt: TGTGCCACCAGTGATCCAGGACAGGGGGGGGAGACCCAGTACTTC
v_gene: TRBV24-1
j_gene: TRBJ2-5
abundance: NA
d_gene: TRBD1

CDR3aa: CASSLRLIGGYTF
CDR3nt: TGTGCCAGCAGCTTAAGACTAATAGGGGGCTACACCTTC
v_gene: TRBV7-2
j_gene: TRBJ1-2
abundance: once
d_gene: NA